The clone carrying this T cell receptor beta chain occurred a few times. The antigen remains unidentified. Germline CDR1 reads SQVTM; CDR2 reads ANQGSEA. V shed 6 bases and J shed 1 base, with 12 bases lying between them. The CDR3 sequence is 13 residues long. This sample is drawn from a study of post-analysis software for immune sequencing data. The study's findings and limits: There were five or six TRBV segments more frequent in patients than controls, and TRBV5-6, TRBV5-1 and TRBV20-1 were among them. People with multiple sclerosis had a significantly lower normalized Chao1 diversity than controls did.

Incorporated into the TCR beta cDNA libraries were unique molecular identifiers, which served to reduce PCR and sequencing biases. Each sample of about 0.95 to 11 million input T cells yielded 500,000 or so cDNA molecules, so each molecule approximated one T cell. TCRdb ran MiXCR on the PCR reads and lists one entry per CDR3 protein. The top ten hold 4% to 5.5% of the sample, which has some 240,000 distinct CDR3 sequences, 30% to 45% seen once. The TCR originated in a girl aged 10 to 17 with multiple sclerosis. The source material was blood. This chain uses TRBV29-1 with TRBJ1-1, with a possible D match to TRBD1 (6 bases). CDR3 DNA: TGCAGCGTCCAGCGGGGGGCGAACACTGAAGCTTTCTTT. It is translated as CSVQRGANTEAFF.